This TCR beta chain comes out of a study of blood T cells in healthy people across ages. On the study more broadly: Capture via template switching afforded approximately one barcoded beta molecule per two T cells.

This clonotype occurred a few times. Its specificity is not known. Whole-study findings and limits: Expanded clonotype shifts may have been confounded, as the donors had an unknown CMV status.

The authors ran a second PCR of about 6 to 12 cycles using a sample-barcoded 5' primer and a J-beta primer mix. Via MiXCR, TCRdb re-called the 5' RACE reads, giving one row per CDR3 protein. The sample carries around 1,600,000 distinct CDR3 sequences, approximately 43% recorded once. Germline values: CDR1 DFQATT, CDR2 SNEGSKA (reference sequence). CDR3 length: 17 amino acids. V shed 0 bases and J 0 bases; nucleotides not matched to a gene: 7. The clonotype comes from a woman aged 18-35 years in good health. The chain carries TRBV20-1 and TRBJ2-3; 9 bases align to TRBD2. Sequenced: blood. In DNA, the CDR3 is TGCAGTGCTAGAGATCCCGCTAGCGGGACTAGCACAGATACGCAGTATTTT. Protein: CSARDPASGTSTDTQYF.